One sample yielded the 10 T cell receptor beta chains listed below, sequenced in a study of blood T cell repertoires in COVID-19. Assay: immunoSEQ multiplex PCR; the TCRdb copy retains only in-frame clones and omits some. Altogether roughly 120,000 clones are present, about 87% being singletons, with the ten largest covering under 30%. Sequenced: peripheral blood. The receptors derive from a woman in her 70s with acute or convalescent COVID-19.

The chain has TRBV10-2 and TRBJ1-1, with 9 bases aligning to TRBD1. The CDR3 contains 14 residues. Germline trimming cut 6 bases from V and 4 bases from J; bases unmatched to any gene: 6. Germline V lookup: CDR1 WSHSY, CDR2 SAAADI. The CDR3 bases are TGCGCCAGCAGCTTACAGGGGGCTAGCACTGAAGCTTTCTTT. Its translation is CASSLQGASTEAFF.

The chain has TRBV28 and TRBJ1-3; no clear D. With 3 bases removed from V and 0 bases from J, the gap between germline ends came to 9 bases. Germline values: CDR1 MDHEN, CDR2 SYDVKM. CDR3 size: 15 residues. The CDR3 sequence: CASSLPRDSGNTIYF. The CDR3 DNA sequence: TGTGCCAGCAGTTTGCCCCGGGACTCTGGAAACACCATATATTTT.

The gene calls are TRBV25-1 and TRBJ2-2; 7 bases are a match to TRBD2. The CDR3 totals 15 residues. V lost 0 bases, J lost 4 bases, and 2 bases stayed unmatched. Germline V gene lookup returns CDR1 MGHDK and CDR2 SYGVNS. Written as DNA, the CDR3 is TGTGCCAGCAGTGAATACTCTAGCGGCACCGGGGAGCTGTTTTTT. The encoded protein is CASSEYSSGTGELFF.

This chain connects TRBV5-1 to TRBJ1-6; D gene uncertain. V lost 5 bases and J lost 9, with 9 bases in between. The CDR3 covers 12 residues. CDR1 SGHRS and CDR2 YFSETQ come from the germline V gene. The CDR3 loop reads CASSDSGSPLHF. In DNA, the CDR3 is TGCGCCAGCAGTGATTCGGGTTCACCCCTCCACTTT.

The chain uses TRBV30 and TRBJ1-5; D is perhaps TRBD1 (5 bases). The CDR3 consists of 14 residues. Germline V gives CDR1 GTSNPN, CDR2 SVGIG (reference sequence). Trimming took 3 bases from V and 3 from J, leaving 12 bases between them. The CDR3 sequence is CAWSGGGDNQPQHF. The CDR3 DNA is TGTGCCTGGAGCGGGGGGGGTGACAATCAGCCCCAGCATTTT.

This clone was detected once. The genes are TRBV10-1 and TRBJ1-1; unclear D gene. Trimming took off 3 bases at V and 7 bases at J, with 15 bases between the two ends. Germline V gene lookup returns CDR1 WNHNN and CDR2 SYGVQD (reference sequence). The CDR3 is 14 amino acids. The CDR3 bases are TGCGCCAGCAGTGAACTTACAAAGCCAGGTGAAGCTTTCTTT. Translated, it gives CASSELTKPGEAFF.

The chain carries TRBV6-5 and TRBJ1-1, with 10 bases aligning to TRBD1. From germline, CDR1 is MNHEY and CDR2 SVGAGI. Unmatched junction bases numbered 6, after V lost 2 bases and J lost 12 bases. This CDR3 is built from 13 residues. The CDR3 spells CASSYRTGGRTFF. The CDR3 nucleotides read TGTGCCAGCAGTTACCGGACAGGGGGTCGAACTTTCTTT.

The genes are TRBV27 and TRBJ2-7; 8 bases fit TRBD1. CDR3 length: 15 amino acids. Germline lookup yields CDR1 MNHEY and CDR2 SMNVEV (reference sequence). Trimming removed 4 bases from V and 9 bases from J; junction bases left unmatched: 14. The CDR3 DNA is TGTGCCAGCAGTTCAGGGACAGGTCCAAGAAGTGGGCAGTACTTC. It encodes CASSSGTGPRSGQYF.

The chain combines TRBV3-1 (or the pseudogene TRBV3-2) with TRBJ2-3; possibly TRBD2 for D (5 bases). Trimming removed 1 base from V and 4 bases from J, with 15 bases in between. The CDR3 covers 16 residues. Germline values: CDR1 LGHDT, CDR2 YNNKEL (reference sequence). The CDR3 loop is CASSQALRTVADTQYF. CDR3 nucleotide sequence: TGTGCCAGCAGCCAAGCGCTCAGGACTGTGGCAGATACGCAGTATTTT.

This clone has just one count. J is TRBJ1-6 and V is TRBV27, with 8 bases identical to TRBD1. The CDR3 runs 15 residues. V shed 6 bases and J 7 bases; nucleotides not matched to a gene: 8. Germline V lookup: CDR1 MNHEY, CDR2 SMNVEV (reference sequence). CDR3 residues: CASRRDRSFNSPLHF. The CDR3 DNA follows: TGTGCCAGCAGACGGGACAGGTCTTTCAATTCACCCCTCCACTTT.